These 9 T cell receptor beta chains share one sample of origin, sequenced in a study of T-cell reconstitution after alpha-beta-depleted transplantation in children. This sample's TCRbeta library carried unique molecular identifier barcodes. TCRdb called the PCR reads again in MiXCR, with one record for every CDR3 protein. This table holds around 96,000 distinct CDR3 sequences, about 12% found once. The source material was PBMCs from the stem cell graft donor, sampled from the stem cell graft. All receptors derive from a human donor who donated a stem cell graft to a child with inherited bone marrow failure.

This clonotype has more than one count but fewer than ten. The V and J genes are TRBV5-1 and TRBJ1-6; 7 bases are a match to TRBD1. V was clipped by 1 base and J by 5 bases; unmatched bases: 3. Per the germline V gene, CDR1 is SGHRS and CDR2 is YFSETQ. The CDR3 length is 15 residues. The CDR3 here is CASSLRTGDNSPLHF. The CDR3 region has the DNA TGCGCCAGCAGCTTGAGGACAGGAGATAATTCACCCCTCCACTTT.

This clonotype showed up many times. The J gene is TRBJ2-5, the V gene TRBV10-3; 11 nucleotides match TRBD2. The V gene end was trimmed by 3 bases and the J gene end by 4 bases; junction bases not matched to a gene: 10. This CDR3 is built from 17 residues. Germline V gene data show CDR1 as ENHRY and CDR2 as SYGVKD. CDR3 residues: CAISEGSGRALGETQYF. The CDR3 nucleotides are TGTGCCATCAGTGAAGGTAGCGGGAGGGCCCTCGGAGAGACCCAGTACTTC.

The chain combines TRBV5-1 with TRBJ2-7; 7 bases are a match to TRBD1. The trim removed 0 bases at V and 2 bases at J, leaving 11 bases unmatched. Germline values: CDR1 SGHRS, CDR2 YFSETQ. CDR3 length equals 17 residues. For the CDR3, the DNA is TGCGCCAGCAGCTTGGGCTCGGGACAGTCCGTTACCTACGAGCAGTACTTC. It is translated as CASSLGSGQSVTYEQYF.

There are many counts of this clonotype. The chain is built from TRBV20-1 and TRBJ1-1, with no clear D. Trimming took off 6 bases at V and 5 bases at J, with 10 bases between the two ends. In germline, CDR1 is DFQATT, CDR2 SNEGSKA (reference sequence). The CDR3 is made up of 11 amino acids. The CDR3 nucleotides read TGCAGTGCGCTTAAAGGGACTGAAGCTTTCTTT. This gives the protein CSALKGTEAFF.

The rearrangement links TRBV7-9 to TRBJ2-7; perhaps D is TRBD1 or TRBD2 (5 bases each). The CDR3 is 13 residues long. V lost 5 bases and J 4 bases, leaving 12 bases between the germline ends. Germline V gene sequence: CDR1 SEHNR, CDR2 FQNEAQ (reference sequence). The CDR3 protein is CASSPPWGYEQYF. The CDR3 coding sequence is TGTGCCAGCAGCCCCCCTTGGGGGTACGAGCAGTACTTC.

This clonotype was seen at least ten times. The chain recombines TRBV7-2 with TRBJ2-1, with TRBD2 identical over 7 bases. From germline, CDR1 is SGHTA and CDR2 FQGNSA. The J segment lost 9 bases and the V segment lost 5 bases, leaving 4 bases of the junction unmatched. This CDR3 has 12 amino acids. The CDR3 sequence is CASSGREGEQFF. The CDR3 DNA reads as TGTGCCAGCAGCGGCAGGGAGGGTGAGCAGTTCTTC.

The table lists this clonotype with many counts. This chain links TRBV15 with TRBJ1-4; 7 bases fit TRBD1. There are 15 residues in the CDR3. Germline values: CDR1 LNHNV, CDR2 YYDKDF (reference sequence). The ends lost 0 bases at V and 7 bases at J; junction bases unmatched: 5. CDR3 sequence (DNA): TGTGCCACCAGCAGAGACCAGGGGGAAGCTGAAAAACTGTTTTTT. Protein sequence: CATSRDQGEAEKLFF. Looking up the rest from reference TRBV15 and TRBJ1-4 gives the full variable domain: DAMVIQNPRYQVTQFGKPVTLSCSQTLNHNVMYWYQQKSSQAPKLLFHYYDKDFNNEADTPDNFQSRRPNTSFCFLDIRSPGLGDTAMYLCATSRDQGEAEKLFFGSGTQLSVL.

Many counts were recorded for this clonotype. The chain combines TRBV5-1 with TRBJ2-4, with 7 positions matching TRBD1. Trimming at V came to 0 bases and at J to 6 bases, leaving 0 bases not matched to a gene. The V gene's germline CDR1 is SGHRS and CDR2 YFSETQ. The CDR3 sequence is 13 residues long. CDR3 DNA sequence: TGCGCCAGCAGCTTGGGACAGGGAAACATTCAGTACTTC. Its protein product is CASSLGQGNIQYF. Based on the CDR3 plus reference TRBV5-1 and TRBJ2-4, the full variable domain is KAGVTQTPRYLIKTRGQQVTLSCSPISGHRSVSWYQQTPGQGLQFLFEYFSETQRNKGNFPGRFSGRQFSNSRSEMNVSTLELGDSALYLCASSLGQGNIQYFGAGTRLSVL.

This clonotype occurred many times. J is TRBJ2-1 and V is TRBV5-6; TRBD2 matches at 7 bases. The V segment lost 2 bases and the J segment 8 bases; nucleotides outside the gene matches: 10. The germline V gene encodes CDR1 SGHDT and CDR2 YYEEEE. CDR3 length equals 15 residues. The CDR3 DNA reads TGTGCCAGCAGCTTATACGGGAGGACTTCGGATGAGCAGTTCTTC. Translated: CASSLYGRTSDEQFF.